The entry below describes one TCR beta chain. This specimen comes from a study of shared clonotypes between healthy human individuals. The CDR3 consists of 12 residues. Trimming stripped 5 bases from V and 7 bases from J, with 11 bases between. Germline CDR1 SGHAT, CDR2 FQNNGV. Healthy and HIV-negative, the adult donors had no recent acute infections or vaccinations. TCRdb keeps only in-frame clones here, not all; method: immunoSEQ multiplex PCR. The sample carries some 1,400,000 clones, more than 95% recorded once. The chain is built from TRBV11-2 and TRBJ1-1; no firm D call. The receptor was derived from a man aged 30-40 years in good health. Sequenced material: naive CD4+ T cells sorted from blood. The subset: CD45RA+ positively selected. CDR3 protein: CASSIGRHEAFF. Written as DNA, the CDR3 is TGTGCCAGCAGCATCGGACGGCATGAAGCTTTCTTT.